This entry describes one T cell receptor (beta chain). The data were taken from a study of T-cell reconstitution after alpha-beta-depleted transplantation in children. The library targeted TCRbeta and was prepared with unique molecular identifiers. TCRdb re-derived calls from the PCR reads in MiXCR, one entry per CDR3 protein. The sample yields 600,000 to 700,000 distinct CDR3 sequences, roughly 15% seen once. Germline V gene lookup returns CDR1 MNHEY and CDR2 SMNVEV (reference sequence). The V and J ends lost 2 bases and 5 bases respectively, with 12 bases between them. The CDR3 runs 15 residues. The chain carries TRBV27 and TRBJ1-4, with D maybe TRBD1 (6 bases). The specimen was PBMCs from the stem cell graft donor, collected from the stem cell graft. This sequence was found in a human donor who donated a stem cell graft to a child with acute myeloid leukemia. CDR3 protein: CASSLGGAWNEKLFF. CDR3 DNA sequence: TGTGCCAGCAGTTTAGGGGGGGCCTGGAATGAAAAACTGTTTTTT.